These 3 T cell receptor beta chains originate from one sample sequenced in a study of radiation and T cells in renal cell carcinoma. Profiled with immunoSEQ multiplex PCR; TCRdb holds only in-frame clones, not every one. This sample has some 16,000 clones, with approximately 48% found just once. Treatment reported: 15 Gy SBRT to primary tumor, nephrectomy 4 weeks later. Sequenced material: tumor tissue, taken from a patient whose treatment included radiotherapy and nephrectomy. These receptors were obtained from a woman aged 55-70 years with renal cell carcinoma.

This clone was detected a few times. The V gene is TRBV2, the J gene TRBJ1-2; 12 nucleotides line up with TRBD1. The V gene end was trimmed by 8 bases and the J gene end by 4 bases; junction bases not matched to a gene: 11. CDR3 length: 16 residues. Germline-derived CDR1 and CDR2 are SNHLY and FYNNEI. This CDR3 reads CASGRDRGLPGYGYTF. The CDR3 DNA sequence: TGTGCCAGCGGGCGGGACAGGGGGCTCCCAGGCTATGGCTACACCTTC.

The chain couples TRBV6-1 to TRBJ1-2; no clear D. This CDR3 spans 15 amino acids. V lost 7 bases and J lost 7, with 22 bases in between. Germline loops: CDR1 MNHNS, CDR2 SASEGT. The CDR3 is CASTPENSIFGGYTF. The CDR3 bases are TGTGCCAGCACTCCCGAGAACAGTATATTCGGTGGCTACACCTTC.

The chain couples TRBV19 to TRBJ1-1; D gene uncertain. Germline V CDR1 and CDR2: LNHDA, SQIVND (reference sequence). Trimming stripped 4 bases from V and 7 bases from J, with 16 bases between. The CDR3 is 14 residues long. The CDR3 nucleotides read TGTGCCAGTAGTACTTCGAGGAGGAGTTTTGAAGCTTTCTTT. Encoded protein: CASSTSRRSFEAFF.